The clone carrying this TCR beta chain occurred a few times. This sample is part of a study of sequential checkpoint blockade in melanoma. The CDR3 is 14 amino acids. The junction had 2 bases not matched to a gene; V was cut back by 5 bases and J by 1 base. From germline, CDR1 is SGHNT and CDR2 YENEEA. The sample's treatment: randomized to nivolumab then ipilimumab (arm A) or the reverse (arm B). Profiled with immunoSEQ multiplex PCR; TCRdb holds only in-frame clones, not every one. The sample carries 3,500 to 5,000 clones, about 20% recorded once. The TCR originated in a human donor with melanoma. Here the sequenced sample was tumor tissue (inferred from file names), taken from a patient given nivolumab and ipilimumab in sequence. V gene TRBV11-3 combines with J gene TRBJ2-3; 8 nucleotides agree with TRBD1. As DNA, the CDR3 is TGTGCCAGCAGCCCAGGGGGCGGCACAGATACGCAGTATTTT. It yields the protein CASSPGGGTDTQYF.